The rows below give T cell receptor beta chains drawn from one sample of a study of shared clonotypes between healthy human individuals. Only in-frame clones appear in the TCRdb table, and some are missing; sequencing was by immunoSEQ multiplex PCR. The sample consists of about 2.4 million clones, just over 90% of them appearing once. What was sequenced was naive CD4+ T cells sorted from blood. Source of these receptors: a young man in good health. CDR3s include the opening cysteine and the closing phenylalanine or tryptophan. The order of the fields is J gene, V gene, D gene, clone size, CDR3 DNA, CDR3 protein. A D gene is named only where the DNA matches it firmly. Clone size is not always given. Where it is, it says once, few, many or a class for expanded clones.

TRBJ2-5 | TRBV18 | NA | NA | TGTGCCAGCTCACAGGACACCTCGACCCAGTACTTC | CASSQDTSTQYF
TRBJ2-1 | TRBV2 | NA | NA | TGTGCCAGCTGGGGCGGACTCAAGGGCAATGAGCAGTTCTTC | CASWGGLKGNEQFF
TRBJ2-7 | TRBV7-9 | TRBD1 | NA | TGTGCCAGCAGCTTAGGCCCAGGGGGCGGCGAGCAGTACTTC | CASSLGPGGGEQYF
TRBJ2-1 | TRBV10-1 | NA | NA | TGCGCCAGCAGCCCCCAGCGGAGCTCCTACAATGAGCAGTTCTTC | CASSPQRSSYNEQFF
TRBJ2-2 | TRBV7-3 | TRBD1 | NA | TGTGCCAGCAGCTCGGACAGGGTTGGGAACACCGGGGAGCTGTTTTTT | CASSSDRVGNTGELFF
TRBJ1-1 | TRBV4-1 | NA | NA | TGCGCCAGCAGCCAAGATGGCAGAATGAACACTGAAGCTTTCTTT | CASSQDGRMNTEAFF
TRBJ2-1 | TRBV4-2 | TRBD2 | NA | TGTGCCAGCAGCCAAGACCCCACGGGGGGGGTCTACAATGAGCAGTTCTTC | CASSQDPTGGVYNEQFF
TRBJ2-3 | TRBV9 | NA | NA | TGTGCCAGCAGCGTAGAGCCCGGGGGAAGGACAGATACGCAGTATTTT | CASSVEPGGRTDTQYF
TRBJ2-3 | TRBV5-1 | TRBD1 | NA | TGCGCCAGCACCAGGGACAGTTCCACAGATACGCAGTATTTT | CASTRDSSTDTQYF
TRBJ2-7 | TRBV29-1 | TRBD2 | NA | TGCAGCGTTGCCATAGCGGGGCTAGCGGGAGCCTACGAGCAGTACTTC | CSVAIAGLAGAYEQYF
TRBJ1-1 | TRBV10-3 | TRBD1 | once | TGTGCCATCAGGGTGACAGGGAGGGACACTGAAGCTTTCTTT | CAIRVTGRDTEAFF
TRBJ2-3 | TRBV6-1 | NA | NA | TGTGCCAGCAGTGACGGGGCCTATGGGGATACGCAGTATTTT | CASSDGAYGDTQYF
TRBJ2-2 | TRBV11-3 | NA | NA | TGTGCCAGCAGCTTCGTCGAGTCCGGGGAGCTGTTTTTT | CASSFVESGELFF
TRBJ1-1 | TRBV29-1 | NA | few | TGCAGCGTTGAAGGGCGCCTGATGAACACTGAAGCTTTCTTT | CSVEGRLMNTEAFF
TRBJ2-5 | TRBV5-4 | NA | NA | TGTGCCAGCAGCTTGACCCCTGGAGGGGGGCGCAGTCGAGAGACCCAGTACTTC | CASSLTPGGGRSRETQYF
TRBJ2-7 | TRBV30 | TRBD2 | NA | TGTGCCTGGACCCCCTCTAGCGGGGCGTTCAGCGAGCAGTACTTC | CAWTPSSGAFSEQYF
TRBJ2-1 | TRBV11-3 | NA | NA | TGTGCCAGCAGCCCCGTAGGGTACAATGAGCAGTTCTTC | CASSPVGYNEQFF
TRBJ1-2 | TRBV29-1 | NA | NA | TGCAGCGTTGAAGCCGGTGCAGGGATCTATGGCTACACCTTC | CSVEAGAGIYGYTF
TRBJ1-3 | TRBV10-3 | NA | NA | TGTGCCATCAGTGAACGTGGAAACACCATATATTTT | CAISERGNTIYF
TRBJ2-1 | TRBV4-2 | TRBD1 | NA | TGTGCCAGCAGCCAGGGACAGGGGGTCTACAATGAGCAGTTCTTC | CASSQGQGVYNEQFF
TRBJ1-3 | TRBV11-2 | TRBD1 | NA | TGTGCCAGCAGTTCTTTCACAGGGGCCCCTGGAAACACCATATATTTT | CASSSFTGAPGNTIYF
TRBJ1-1 | TRBV5-5 | TRBD1 | NA | TGTGCCAGCAGCTTGGAGCCCTGGGGGACAGCAAGCTATGAAGCTTTCTTT | CASSLEPWGTASYEAFF
TRBJ2-1 | TRBV6-6 | TRBD1 | NA | TGTGCCAGCAGTTACGAGGGGGCGATGAACAATGAGCAGTTCTTC | CASSYEGAMNNEQFF
TRBJ2-7 | TRBV19 | TRBD2 | NA | TGTGCCAGTAGTAGGCAGGGAGGGACCGAGCAGTACTTC | CASSRQGGTEQYF
TRBJ2-2 | TRBV19 | NA | NA | TGTGCCAGTAGTGATCAGGGAAACACCGGGGAGCTGTTTTTT | CASSDQGNTGELFF
TRBJ2-1 | TRBV2 | TRBD2 | NA | TGTGCCAGCAGCCAAACTAGCGGCTCCTACAATGAGCAGTTCTTC | CASSQTSGSYNEQFF
TRBJ2-3 | TRBV7-2 | TRBD2 | NA | TGTGCCAGCAGCTTAGGGGCTAGCGGAGGAGATACGCAGTATTTT | CASSLGASGGDTQYF
TRBJ1-5 | TRBV7-9 | TRBD1 | NA | TGTGCCAGCAGCACTGGGACAGGGGAAGGTCGGGGCAATCAGCCCCAGCATTTT | CASSTGTGEGRGNQPQHF
TRBJ1-2 | TRBV11-2 | NA | NA | TGTGCCAGCAGCCTTAAGGTAGACTATGGCTACACCTTC | CASSLKVDYGYTF
TRBJ2-7 | TRBV15 | TRBD2 | NA | TGTGCCACCAGCAGGACTAGCGGGAGGCACAAAAGCTCCTACGAGCAGTACTTC | CATSRTSGRHKSSYEQYF
TRBJ2-7 | TRBV4-1 | NA | NA | TGCGCCAGCAGCGCGGGACGCTCAGGCTACGAGCAGTACTTC | CASSAGRSGYEQYF
TRBJ2-5 | TRBV6-1 | NA | NA | TGTGCCAGCAGTGAAGCCAGGGTCCAAGAGACCCAGTACTTC | CASSEARVQETQYF
TRBJ1-1 | TRBV28 | NA | NA | TGTGCCAGCAGTCTGGGAGGGGGGAACACTGAAGCTTTCTTT | CASSLGGGNTEAFF
TRBJ2-5 | TRBV7-2 | NA | NA | TGTGCCAGCACCCCTGATCTCCGGGAGACCCAGTACTTC | CASTPDLRETQYF
TRBJ1-2 | TRBV25-1 | NA | NA | TGTGCCAGCAGTGACTACTATGGCTACACCTTC | CASSDYYGYTF
TRBJ2-1 | TRBV4-2 | NA | NA | TGTGCCAGCAGCCAACACGGGACTCCCGGGGAGTACAATGAGCAGTTCTTC | CASSQHGTPGEYNEQFF
TRBJ2-2 | TRBV7-2 | NA | NA | TGTGCCAGCAGCTCAACCCCCGGGACTTGGATGTGGGGGGAGCTGTTTTTT | CASSSTPGTWMWGELFF
TRBJ1-5 | TRBV7-9 | NA | once | TGTGCCAGCAGGCCCCGGGGTCCTAGCAATCAGCCCCAGCATTTT | CASRPRGPSNQPQHF
TRBJ2-3 | TRBV4-1 | TRBD1 | NA | TGCGCCAGCAGCCAAGCGAGGACAGGGGGCGATACGCAGTATTTT | CASSQARTGGDTQYF
TRBJ2-7 | TRBV10-1 | TRBD2 | NA | TGCGCCAGCAGTGAAGATAGCGGGAGAAACGAGCAGTACTTC | CASSEDSGRNEQYF
TRBJ2-5 | TRBV6-6 | TRBD2 | NA | TGTGCCAGCAGTAGGATGCTAGCGGAAGAGACCCAGTACTTC | CASSRMLAEETQYF
TRBJ2-1 | TRBV2 | TRBD2 | NA | TGTGCCAGCAGCCGGGGGGGGTACAATGAGCAGTTCTTC | CASSRGGYNEQFF
TRBJ2-1 | TRBV7-9 | NA | NA | TGTGCCAGCAGCTTAGTAATGGGAAGAGGGTACAATGAGCAGTTCTTC | CASSLVMGRGYNEQFF
TRBJ1-1 | TRBV19 | NA | NA | TGTGCCAGTTATAAGGGCACCTCAGGGAACACTGAAGCTTTCTTT | CASYKGTSGNTEAFF
TRBJ1-3 | TRBV7-2 | NA | NA | TGTGCCAGCAGTTTAGCCGCGGCTGGAAACACCATATATTTT | CASSLAAAGNTIYF
TRBJ2-6 | TRBV5-4 | TRBD1 | NA | TGTGCCAGCAGCTTCATGGGACAGAGGACCTCTGGGGCCAACGTCCTGACTTTC | CASSFMGQRTSGANVLTF
TRBJ1-2 | TRBV6-1 | NA | NA | TGTGCCAGCAGTGGGCAGAGACGCGACAACACCTTC | CASSGQRRDNTF
TRBJ1-5 | TRBV30 | TRBD1 | NA | TGTGCCTGCCTGGGGACAGGGGACCAGCCCCAGCATTTT | CACLGTGDQPQHF
TRBJ1-1 | TRBV18 | TRBD1 | NA | TGTGCCAGCTCACAAATGGGACAGGGCCGAGGCACTGAAGCTTTCTTT | CASSQMGQGRGTEAFF
TRBJ2-2 | TRBV9 | NA | NA | TGTGCCAGCAGCCCCTTACAAACCGGGGAGCTGTTTTTT | CASSPLQTGELFF
TRBJ2-1 | TRBV5-4 | NA | NA | TGTGCCAGCAGCTTAAAGACATTAGGGGACAATGAGCAGTTCTTC | CASSLKTLGDNEQFF
TRBJ2-3 | TRBV5-1 | TRBD2 | NA | TGCGCCAGCAGCTTAGCTAGCGGGAGCGGTACAGATACGCAGTATTTT | CASSLASGSGTDTQYF
TRBJ2-3 | TRBV7-9 | TRBD2 | NA | TGTGCCAGCAGCTTGGGCGGACTAGCGGGGGAATACACAGATACGCAGTATTTT | CASSLGGLAGEYTDTQYF
TRBJ2-2 | TRBV27 | TRBD1 | NA | TGTGCCAGCACCCGCTTGACAGGGTCCGGGGAGCTGTTTTTT | CASTRLTGSGELFF